This TCR beta chain was sequenced during a study of shared clonotypes between healthy human individuals. Study as a whole: For every donor, three CD4 naive, three CD4 memory, two CD8 naive and one CD8 memory plates were used.

V lost 4 bases, J lost 3 bases, and 9 bases stayed unmatched. Germline V CDR1 and CDR2: KGHSH, LQKENI. The CDR3 loop spans 15 amino acids. Repertoires were generated with immunoSEQ multiplex PCR, while TCRdb's copy carries only in-frame clones and drops some. The sample holds over a million clones, less than 99% seen once. This sequence was found in a man in his thirties or forties in good health. The sample was naive CD4+ T cells sorted from blood. The subset denotes: CD45RA+ positively selected. This chain connects TRBV18 to TRBJ2-7; 7 bases fit TRBD1. The CDR3 nucleotides are TGTGCCAGCTCACTCCCGGGACAGAAAAACTACGAGCAGTACTTC. This translates into CASSLPGQKNYEQYF. The full variable domain, rest sourced from reference TRBV18 and TRBJ2-7, is NAGVMQNPRHLVRRRGQEARLRCSPMKGHSHVYWYRQLPEEGLKFMVYLQKENIIDESGMPKERFSAEFPKEGPSILRIQQVVRGDSAAYFCASSLPGQKNYEQYFGPGTRLTVT.